These T cell receptor beta chains were read from a single sample in a study of T cell responses to AZD1222 COVID-19 vaccine. Some clones are missing from TCRdb's copy, which holds only in-frame ones; the method was immunoSEQ multiplex PCR. The sample yields 160,000 or so clones, 90% to 95% seen once. The sample consisted of peripheral blood, taken 28 days after the second AZD1222 dose. These receptors all stem from an adult who received the AZD1222 COVID-19 vaccine. Both conserved end residues are part of each CDR3. The D gene is left open where the match is weak.

>TRBD1|TRBJ1-4|TRBV29-1
CSAKTGFEKLFF
TGCAGCGCCAAGACAGGGTTTGAAAAACTGTTTTTT
>TRBD2|TRBJ2-7|TRBV5-1
CASSLGTSSAEEQYF
TGCGCCAGCAGCTTGGGGACTAGCAGTGCCGAGGAGCAGTACTTC
>-|TRBJ1-1|TRBV5-1
CASSLATGPEAFF
TGCGCCAGCAGCTTGGCTACAGGCCCCGAAGCTTTCTTT
>-|TRBJ2-1|TRBV4-2
CASNSPSNEQFF
TGTGCCAGCAACTCCCCCAGCAATGAGCAGTTCTTC
>-|TRBJ2-7|TRBV7-3
CASSDGGHEQYF
TGTGCCAGCAGCGACGGTGGGCACGAGCAGTACTTC
>TRBD1|TRBJ2-3|TRBV24-1
CATSEYGTGKTDTQYF
TGTGCCACCAGTGAATACGGGACAGGGAAAACAGATACGCAGTATTTT
>-|TRBJ1-2|TRBV5-5
CASSFRGYGYTF
TGTGCCAGCAGCTTCAGGGGTTATGGCTACACCTTC
>-|TRBJ1-5|TRBV11-2
CASRRQNSNQPQHF
TGTGCCAGCAGAAGACAGAATAGCAATCAGCCCCAGCATTTT
>TRBD1|TRBJ2-7|TRBV6-5
CASSYRTGFYEQYF
TGTGCCAGCAGTTATCGGACAGGATTCTACGAGCAGTACTTC
>-|TRBJ1-1|TRBV6-5
CASRSAGGNTEAFF
TGTGCCAGCAGATCGGCAGGAGGGAACACTGAAGCTTTCTTT
>-|TRBJ2-5|TRBV6-6
CASSYLGIQETQYF
TGTGCCAGCAGTTATCTCGGGATCCAAGAGACCCAGTACTTC
>TRBD2|TRBJ2-5|TRBV5-6
CASSRGAGVGTQYF
TGTGCCAGCAGCAGAGGCGCGGGGGTCGGGACCCAGTACTTC
>-|TRBJ2-3|TRBV18
CASSPAGASTDTQYF
TGTGCCAGCTCCCCCGCGGGGGCTAGCACAGATACGCAGTATTTT
>-|TRBJ1-6|TRBV28
CASSPSRALHF
TGTGCCAGCAGTCCATCCAGGGCCCTCCACTTT
>-|TRBJ1-6|TRBV30
CAWSQTGFVNSPLHF
TGTGCCTGGAGTCAAACAGGTTTCGTGAATTCACCCCTCCACTTT